The sequence of this T cell receptor beta chain was determined in a study of Graves' ophthalmopathy and Graves' hyperthyroidism. Study results and caveats: Among expanded thyroid clonotypes above 0.001 frequency, most also occurred in blood.

For repertoire sequencing, the TCR beta CDR3 regions were amplified from RNA transcripts. The library came from an HTBI-primed first-round RT-PCR and a second-round multiplex PCR. TCRdb ran MiXCR on the multiplex PCR reads and lists one entry per CDR3 protein. The sample has approximately 160,000 distinct CDR3 sequences; 39% are singletons. The germline CDR1 and CDR2 sequences are SQVTM and ANQGSEA. The CDR3 is made up of 11 amino acids. J gave up 4 bases and V 5 bases, and 2 bases lay outside the gene matches. Excluded: other autoimmune disease, uncontrolled infection, pregnancy or lactation. Serum thyroxine and TRAb, along with clinical symptoms, thyroid ultrasound and orbital computed tomography, were what diagnosis relied on. This clonotype came up many times. What it recognizes is unknown.

This receptor was identified in a man aged 30 to 45 with Graves' ophthalmopathy. This sequence joins TRBV29-1 and TRBJ2-7; TRBD2 agrees at 7 bases. Input material: peripheral blood. The CDR3 loop is CSVNSGYEQYF. As DNA, the CDR3 is TGCAGCGTTAATAGCGGGTACGAGCAGTACTTC.